This T cell receptor beta chain was sequenced in a study of T cell responses to AZD1222 COVID-19 vaccine. Study results and caveats: Unmutated variant regions reportedly attract nearly half of all spike-specific TCRs.

In regard to this clone: The antigen is not known.

Trimming at V came to 6 bases and at J to 7 bases, leaving 13 bases not matched to a gene. Germline V gene data show CDR1 as MNHEY and CDR2 as SVGEGT. The CDR3 is 17 amino acids. TCRdb's copy holds only in-frame clones and misses some; the assay was immunoSEQ multiplex PCR. The sample consists of 190,000 or so clones, approximately 93% of them appearing once. This rearrangement joins TRBV6-2 or TRBV6-3 to TRBJ2-7, with 15 bases aligning to TRBD2. The clonotype comes from an adult who received the AZD1222 COVID-19 vaccine. Sequenced here: peripheral blood, sampled 28 days after the second AZD1222 dose. This CDR3 is CASSPPGLAGGAREQYF. The CDR3 nucleotides read TGTGCCAGCAGCCCTCCGGGACTAGCGGGAGGAGCTAGGGAGCAGTACTTC.